This record looks at one TCR beta chain sequence and its context. Sample treatment: randomized to nivolumab then ipilimumab (arm A) or the reverse (arm B). No patient had prior DNA-damaging chemotherapy. From thawed PBMCs, live CD3+CD8+ cells negative for CD19 and CD56 were sorted. Trimming removed 0 bases from V and 6 bases from J, with 8 bases in between. This CDR3 is 13 amino acids long. From germline, CDR1 is WSHSY and CDR2 SAAADI. This entry comes from a study of sequential checkpoint blockade in melanoma. Study summary: First-line arms were nivolumab then ipilimumab, or the reverse, randomized 1:1. Maintenance nivolumab came after either treatment sequence.

Sequencing used immunoSEQ multiplex PCR; TCRdb keeps in-frame clones, though not all of them. The profile covers approximately 40,000 clones, with 86% appearing a single time and roughly an eighth taken by the ten largest. The TCR originated in a human donor with melanoma. The chain joins TRBV10-2 to TRBJ1-1; a possible D gene is TRBD1 (5 bases). Sequencing was performed on CD8+ T cells sorted from blood (inferred from file names), taken from a patient given nivolumab and ipilimumab in sequence. CDR3 sequence (DNA): TGCGCCAGCAGTGAGTCATGGGGCTCTGAAGCTTTCTTT. This translates into CASSESWGSEAFF.